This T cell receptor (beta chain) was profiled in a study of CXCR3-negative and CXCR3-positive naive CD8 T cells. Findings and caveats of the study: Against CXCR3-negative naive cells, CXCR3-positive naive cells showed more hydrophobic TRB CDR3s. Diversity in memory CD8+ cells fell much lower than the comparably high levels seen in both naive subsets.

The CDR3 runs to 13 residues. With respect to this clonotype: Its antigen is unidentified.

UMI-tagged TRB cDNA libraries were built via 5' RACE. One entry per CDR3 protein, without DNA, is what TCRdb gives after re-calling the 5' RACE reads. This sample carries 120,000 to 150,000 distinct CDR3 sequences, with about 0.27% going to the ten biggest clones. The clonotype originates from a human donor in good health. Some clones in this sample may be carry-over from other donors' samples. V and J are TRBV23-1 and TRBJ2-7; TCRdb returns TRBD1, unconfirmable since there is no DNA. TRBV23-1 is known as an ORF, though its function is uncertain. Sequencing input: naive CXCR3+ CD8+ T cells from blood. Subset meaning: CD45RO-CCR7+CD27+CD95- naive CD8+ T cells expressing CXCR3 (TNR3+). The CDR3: CASCGDVDYEQYF.